A selection of T cell receptor beta chains follows, all from one sample in a study of blood T cell repertoires in COVID-19. The repertoire was sequenced with immunoSEQ multiplex PCR; TCRdb's copy has only in-frame clones and lacks some. The sample records nearly 65,000 clones, roughly 80% being singletons. The sequenced sample consisted of peripheral blood. The receptors were sampled from a human donor in a cohort sampled during active COVID-19. Both conserved end residues are part of each CDR3. Each record gives: V gene, J gene, D gene, clone size, CDR3 protein, CDR3 DNA. The D gene is left open where the match is weak. A clone size is listed for some rows: how often the clone was seen (once, few, many), or a class if it is expanded.

v_gene: TRBV21-1
j_gene: TRBJ2-2
d_gene: NA
abundance: NA
CDR3aa: CASSNYTGELFF
CDR3nt: TGTGCCAGCAGCAACTACACCGGGGAGCTGTTTTTT

v_gene: TRBV19
j_gene: TRBJ1-6
d_gene: NA
abundance: NA
CDR3aa: CASSPQFTYNSPLHF
CDR3nt: TGTGCCAGTAGTCCGCAGTTCACCTATAATTCACCCCTCCACTTT

v_gene: TRBV28
j_gene: TRBJ2-5
d_gene: NA
abundance: NA
CDR3aa: CASSLVAGYQETQYF
CDR3nt: TGTGCCAGCAGTTTAGTGGCAGGCTACCAAGAGACCCAGTACTTC

v_gene: TRBV7-8
j_gene: TRBJ2-7
d_gene: TRBD1
abundance: NA
CDR3aa: CASSLVEGAHYEQYF
CDR3nt: TGTGCCAGCAGCTTAGTTGAGGGGGCGCACTACGAGCAGTACTTC

v_gene: TRBV27
j_gene: TRBJ2-7
d_gene: TRBD2
abundance: once
CDR3aa: CASMALAGGEQYF
CDR3nt: TGTGCCAGCATGGCCCTAGCGGGAGGCGAGCAGTACTTC

v_gene: TRBV9
j_gene: TRBJ2-7
d_gene: TRBD2
abundance: once
CDR3aa: CASSASGNSLYEQYF
CDR3nt: TGTGCCAGCAGCGCGAGCGGGAACTCCCTCTACGAGCAGTACTTC

v_gene: TRBV11-3
j_gene: TRBJ2-2
d_gene: TRBD1
abundance: NA
CDR3aa: CASSLEDRVVARTGELFF
CDR3nt: TGTGCCAGCAGCTTAGAGGACAGGGTAGTTGCGAGGACCGGGGAGCTGTTTTTT

v_gene: TRBV4-3
j_gene: TRBJ2-1
d_gene: NA
abundance: NA
CDR3aa: CASSQVRGIGQEQFF
CDR3nt: TGCGCCAGCAGCCAAGTACGGGGTATTGGACAGGAGCAGTTCTTC

v_gene: TRBV30
j_gene: TRBJ1-1
d_gene: NA
abundance: NA
CDR3aa: CAWNHQYYRDNTAFF
CDR3nt: TGTGCCTGGAACCATCAATACTATAGGGACAATACGGCTTTCTTT

v_gene: TRBV28
j_gene: TRBJ2-7
d_gene: TRBD1
abundance: NA
CDR3aa: CASSFPPGGGTLYEQYF
CDR3nt: TGTGCCAGCAGTTTCCCGCCAGGGGGCGGGACCCTCTACGAGCAGTACTTC

v_gene: TRBV15
j_gene: TRBJ1-1
d_gene: TRBD1
abundance: once
CDR3aa: CATLRDRGLNTEAFF
CDR3nt: TGTGCCACCCTTCGGGACAGGGGATTGAACACTGAAGCTTTCTTT

v_gene: TRBV7-9
j_gene: TRBJ1-1
d_gene: NA
abundance: NA
CDR3aa: CASSSIPTGNTEAFF
CDR3nt: TGTGCCAGCAGCTCCATACCCACGGGAAACACTGAAGCTTTCTTT

v_gene: TRBV19
j_gene: TRBJ1-1
d_gene: NA
abundance: NA
CDR3aa: CASSGDTEAFF
CDR3nt: TGTGCCAGTTCAGGGGACACTGAAGCTTTCTTT

v_gene: TRBV19
j_gene: TRBJ2-6
d_gene: NA
abundance: NA
CDR3aa: CASSIGPEVWSGANVLTF
CDR3nt: TGTGCCAGTAGTATAGGGCCCGAGGTGTGGTCCGGGGCCAACGTCCTGACTTTC

v_gene: TRBV4-3
j_gene: TRBJ1-1
d_gene: NA
abundance: once
CDR3aa: CASSSQLGGSTEAFF
CDR3nt: TGCGCCAGCAGCTCTCAGCTGGGGGGAAGCACTGAAGCTTTCTTT

v_gene: TRBV4-1
j_gene: TRBJ1-4
d_gene: TRBD1
abundance: NA
CDR3aa: CASSQDDGTGYEKLFF
CDR3nt: TGCGCCAGCAGCCAAGATGACGGGACAGGATATGAAAAACTGTTTTTT

v_gene: TRBV6-2/TRBV6-3
j_gene: TRBJ1-1
d_gene: NA
abundance: NA
CDR3aa: CASSYGLGAREAFF
CDR3nt: TGTGCCAGCAGTTACGGTCTAGGCGCCCGTGAAGCTTTCTTT

v_gene: TRBV15
j_gene: TRBJ2-7
d_gene: NA
abundance: once
CDR3aa: CATSRVAVQGEQYF
CDR3nt: TGTGCCACCAGCAGAGTTGCAGTCCAGGGGGAGCAGTACTTC

v_gene: TRBV9
j_gene: TRBJ2-7
d_gene: NA
abundance: NA
CDR3aa: CASSVDWGPGAREQYF
CDR3nt: TGTGCCAGCAGCGTGGACTGGGGCCCAGGGGCGCGTGAGCAGTACTTC

v_gene: TRBV7-8
j_gene: TRBJ2-1
d_gene: NA
abundance: NA
CDR3aa: CASSPRASVSRVSYNEQFF
CDR3nt: TGTGCCAGCAGCCCGAGGGCTAGCGTCTCCCGGGTCTCCTACAATGAGCAGTTCTTC

v_gene: TRBV28
j_gene: TRBJ2-3
d_gene: NA
abundance: NA
CDR3aa: CASSPSLSTDTQYF
CDR3nt: TGTGCCAGCAGTCCTAGCCTTAGCACAGATACGCAGTATTTT

v_gene: TRBV27
j_gene: TRBJ2-7
d_gene: TRBD1
abundance: NA
CDR3aa: CASSSGQGSYEQYF
CDR3nt: TGTGCCAGCAGTTCGGGACAGGGAAGCTACGAGCAGTACTTC

v_gene: TRBV28
j_gene: TRBJ1-1
d_gene: TRBD1
abundance: NA
CDR3aa: CACERGTGVTEAFF
CDR3nt: TGTGCCTGCGAGAGAGGCACAGGGGTCACTGAAGCTTTCTTT